Listed here are 9 T cell receptor beta chains from one sample, sequenced in a study of cytomegalovirus exposure and HLA in healthy donors. Amplification used 60 Vbeta primers and 13 Jbeta primers. Assay used: immunoSEQ multiplex PCR; TCRdb lists only in-frame clones, some missing. Its clone listing holds some 150,000 clones. Sequencing was carried out using PBMCs. These receptors were collected from a woman under 30 in good health and CMV-seropositive.

The genes are TRBV6-4 and TRBJ2-2; 7 bases are a match to TRBD1. This CDR3 has 15 amino acids. Germline assignment: CDR1 MRHNA and CDR2 SNTAGT. V shed 4 bases, J shed 5 bases, and the junction held 7 bases outside the gene matches. The CDR3 here is CASSASTGKTGELFF. The DNA of the CDR3 is TGTGCCAGCAGTGCCTCGACAGGGAAAACCGGGGAGCTGTTTTTT.

The J gene is TRBJ1-1, the V gene TRBV2; D uncertain. The CDR3 loop spans 14 amino acids. The V gene lost 3 bases and the J gene lost 4 bases, with 12 bases spanning the gap. Germline CDR1 reads SNHLY; CDR2 reads FYNNEI. DNA of the CDR3: TGTGCCAGCAGTGATACCGGGATAGGCACTGAAGCTTTCTTT. This translates into CASSDTGIGTEAFF.

J is TRBJ2-5 and V is TRBV9; weak D call: TRBD1 (6 bases). Trimming removed 3 bases from V and 5 bases from J, with 17 bases in between. This CDR3 is built from 15 residues. Germline V lookup: CDR1 SGDLS, CDR2 YYNGEE. This CDR3 is CASSANTGLGETQYF. DNA for the CDR3: TGTGCCAGCAGCGCCAACACAGGGTTGGGGGAGACCCAGTACTTC.

The rearrangement links TRBV29-1 to TRBJ2-3; D is possibly TRBD2 (6 bases). From germline, CDR1 is SQVTM and CDR2 ANQGSEA. The CDR3 consists of 14 residues. V lost 6 bases and J 1 base, leaving 14 bases between the germline ends. Written as DNA, the CDR3 is TGCAGCGTCCTCGGGACTTACGGCACAGATACGCAGTATTTT. Protein sequence: CSVLGTYGTDTQYF.

The chain recombines TRBV15 with TRBJ2-4; TRBD1 might be the D (5 bases). Trimming took off 1 base at V and 1 base at J, with 20 bases between the two ends. Germline V gives CDR1 LNHNV, CDR2 YYDKDF (reference sequence). The CDR3 totals 19 residues. The CDR3 region is CATSRVQGNLGLAKNIQYF. Here the CDR3 DNA reads TGTGCCACCAGCAGAGTGCAGGGAAATTTGGGGCTTGCCAAAAACATTCAGTACTTC.

As DNA, the CDR3 is TGCGCCAGCAGCTTGGATCCGGATCAGCCCCAGCATTTT. Protein: CASSLDPDQPQHF. This sequence joins TRBV5-1 and TRBJ1-5; D remains unclear. V was shortened by 0 bases and J by 5 bases, with 6 bases between the two germline ends. The germline CDR1 and CDR2 sequences are SGHRS and YFSETQ. This CDR3 has 13 amino acids.

The V call is TRBV9, the J call TRBJ1-2, with TRBD1 matching over 7 bases. Germline-derived CDR1 and CDR2 are SGDLS and YYNGEE. CDR3 length equals 14 residues. V trimming: 3 bases; J trimming: 3 bases; junction bases outside the gene matches: 5. The CDR3 DNA is TGTGCCAGCAGCGCGGGACAGCTAGACTATGGCTACACCTTC. Its protein product is CASSAGQLDYGYTF.

The chain uses TRBV6-5 and TRBJ1-2, with D hard to call. Germline V CDR1 and CDR2: MNHEY, SVGAGI. CDR3 size: 13 residues. The germline V and J ends were trimmed by 2 bases and 4 bases, with 8 bases remaining between them. CDR3 DNA: TGTGCCAGCAGTTACAACCCAGGCTATGGCTACACCTTC. This encodes CASSYNPGYGYTF.

This sequence joins TRBV7-2 and TRBJ1-1, with 8 nucleotides matching TRBD1. The germline gives CDR1 SGHTA, CDR2 FQGNSA. This CDR3 region has 12 residues. The junction had 6 bases not matched to a gene; V was cut back by 4 bases and J by 11 bases. The CDR3 nucleotides read TGTGCCAGCAGCTACACAGGGGGGGCGGCTTTCTTT. It specifies CASSYTGGAAFF.